Presented here are 26 T cell receptor beta chains from one specimen sequenced in a study of blood T cells in healthy people across ages. Using a J-beta primer mix together with a sample-barcoded 5' primer, a second PCR was run for roughly 7 to 11 cycles. Each CDR3 protein gets one entry after TCRdb re-called the 5' RACE reads with MiXCR. The top ten hold about 8% of the sample, which has 1.5 million to 2 million distinct CDR3 sequences, 28% seen once. Sequencing was carried out using blood. These receptors all stem from a woman aged 30 to 39 in good health.

The chain employs TRBV9 and TRBJ2-3; the D is unclear. In germline, CDR1 is SGDLS, CDR2 YYNGEE. Trimming stripped 5 bases from V and 6 bases from J, with 13 bases between. This CDR3 region has 13 residues. Here the CDR3 reads CASRSSSSDTQYF. The CDR3 bases are TGTGCCAGCAGGAGTTCATCGTCGGATACGCAGTATTTT.

This clonotype has a handful of counts. This chain links TRBV27 with TRBJ2-1; the match to TRBD1 covers 7 bases. Losses at the gene ends were 2 bases for V and 3 bases for J; bases not matched to a gene: 4. There are 15 residues in the CDR3. Germline V CDR1 and CDR2: MNHEY, SMNVEV (reference sequence). CDR3 residues: CASSLIGGNYNEQFF. The CDR3 nucleotides read TGTGCCAGCAGTTTAATAGGGGGCAACTACAATGAGCAGTTCTTC.

This sequence joins TRBV18 and TRBJ1-4, with D maybe TRBD1 (5 bases). The CDR3 length is 19 residues. CDR1 and CDR2 (germline): KGHSH, LQKENI. V was pared by 6 bases and J by 5 bases, with 28 bases between. The CDR3: CASSSDVRGRALPNEKLFF. CDR3 DNA sequence: TGTGCCAGCTCGTCGGACGTTAGGGGCAGGGCCCTTCCGAATGAAAAACTGTTTTTT.

The rearrangement links TRBV5-1 to TRBJ1-6, with TRBD1 matching 7 bases. This CDR3 has 15 residues. V was pared by 2 bases and J by 10 bases, with 9 bases of the junction left unmatched. Germline loops: CDR1 SGHRS, CDR2 YFSETQ. Written as DNA, the CDR3 is TGCGCCAGCAGCTTAACAACAGGGGAGGGGTCACCCCTCCACTTT. It is translated as CASSLTTGEGSPLHF.

The chain uses TRBV6-5 and TRBJ2-1, with a possible D match to TRBD2 (7 bases). The CDR3 has 15 amino acids. Germline V CDR1 and CDR2: MNHEY, SVGAGI. V lost 7 bases and J 1 base, leaving 14 bases between the germline ends. The CDR3 DNA follows: TGTGCCAGCAAATCGGGGGGCCCATCCTACAATGAGCAGTTCTTC. It codes for CASKSGGPSYNEQFF.

The rearrangement joins TRBV12-3 or TRBV12-4 to TRBJ1-2; TRBD1 is a possible D gene (5 bases). The CDR3 length is 15 residues. V was trimmed by 6 bases and J by 2 bases, leaving 16 bases between them. CDR3 region: CASSTAGRRNYGYTF. CDR3 in DNA: TGTGCCAGCAGCACGGCGGGGCGGAGGAACTATGGCTACACCTTC.

This clonotype was counted a few times. The J gene is TRBJ1-4, the V gene TRBV20-1, with 9 positions matching TRBD1. CDR3 length equals 17 residues. Germline V gives CDR1 DFQATT, CDR2 SNEGSKA (reference sequence). Losses at the gene ends were 2 bases for V and 4 bases for J; bases not matched to a gene: 11. The CDR3 loop reads CSARPYRGPAFNEKLFF. The DNA of the CDR3 is TGCAGTGCTAGACCATACAGGGGGCCCGCCTTTAATGAAAAACTGTTTTTT.

In this sample, this clonotype turned up a few times. The chain is built from TRBV21-1 and TRBJ2-7; no check of the table's D call, TRBD1, against the DNA was made. TRBV21-1 is a documented pseudogene. The CDR3 has 21 residues. DNA for the CDR3: TGTGCCAGCAGCAAAGCGCTTTTTCAGGACAGGGGGCTACCTAACTCCTACGAGCAGTACTTC. This encodes CASSKALFQDRGLPNSYEQYF.

This chain links TRBV7-9 with TRBJ1-6; maybe TRBD1 (5 bases). Trimming left V 5 bases short and J 9 bases short, with 11 bases between. Germline CDR1 and CDR2: SEHNR and FQNEAQ (reference sequence). This CDR3 has 13 residues. The CDR3 nucleotides are TGTGCCAGCAGCCCAGGGTCTGCTTCACCCCTCCACTTT. Translation gives CASSPGSASPLHF.

This clonotype was found a few times. The chain employs TRBV4-1 and TRBJ2-1, with a weak D call TRBD2 (8 bases). The CDR3 has 16 amino acids. Germline CDR1 MGHRA, CDR2 YSYEKL. Between the trimmed V and J ends, which lost 4 bases and 6 bases, there was a span of 19 bases. CDR3 DNA: TGCGCCAGCAGCCTTTCCAGGGGGGGACTAGGCAATGAGCAGTTCTTC. This codes for CASSLSRGGLGNEQFF.

The chain combines TRBV14 with TRBJ2-1; no reliable D call. CDR1 is SGHDN, CDR2 FVKESK, per germline. Trimming shortened V by 1 base and J by 11 bases, and 18 bases separated the two germline ends. The length of the CDR3 is 15 residues. CDR3 bases: TGTGCCAGCAGCCAAGTGGCCCCCCGCGAGGATAAGCAGTTCTTC. Protein product: CASSQVAPREDKQFF.

Concerning this clonotype: A much bigger clone sits one base away, suggesting this may be a read error. The gene calls are TRBV20-1 and TRBJ2-4; D is tentatively TRBD1 or TRBD2 (5 bases each). The assigned J gene may be wrong: the sequence end matches TRBJ2-5 better. The CDR3 is 13 residues long. Per germline, CDR1 DFQATT and CDR2 SNEGSKA (reference sequence). In DNA form, the CDR3 reads TGCAGTGCAGAGAGGTGGGGGCAAGAGACCCAGTACTTC. Translating it yields CSAERWGQETQYF.

With respect to this clonotype: This may arise from a read error, as a much more abundant clone is one base away. The rearrangement uses TRBV28 and TRBJ1-4; D unclear. From germline, CDR1 is MDHEN and CDR2 SYDVKM. The CDR3 totals 11 residues. Trimming removed 8 bases from V and 12 bases from J, with 13 bases in between. Written as DNA, the CDR3 is TGTGCCAGCCGCGGAGAAGAAGAACTGTTTTTT. Translation: CASRGEEELFF.

In this sample, this clonotype turned up a few times. A much larger clonotype is one base distant, so this may be a read error. This sequence joins TRBV7-9 and TRBJ2-1; D unclear. The length of the CDR3 is 13 residues. Trimming shortened V by 6 bases and J by 13 bases, and 19 bases separated the two germline ends. The germline V gene encodes CDR1 SEHNR and CDR2 FQNEAQ (reference sequence). CDR3 coding DNA: TGTGCCAGCAGTCAAGACCCCCTAGAGACCCAGTTCTTC. Amino acid sequence: CASSQDPLETQFF.

This clonotype was seen a few times. The chain employs TRBV25-1 and TRBJ2-4, with 7 bases matching TRBD1. V trimming: 1 base; J trimming: 9 bases; junction bases outside the gene matches: 12. The CDR3 is 16 amino acids. The germline gives CDR1 MGHDK, CDR2 SYGVNS. The CDR3 region has the DNA TGTGCCAGCAGTGAATCGAGAGGGGGCGGGCCAGGCATTCAGTACTTC. Translation: CASSESRGGGPGIQYF.

This chain uses TRBV6-1 with TRBJ2-7; TRBD1 might be the D (5 bases). This CDR3 is built from 14 residues. In germline, CDR1 is MNHNS, CDR2 SASEGT. Trimming shortened V by 4 bases and J by 4 bases, and 14 bases separated the two germline ends. The CDR3 protein is CASSAFQGNYEQYF. The CDR3 region has the DNA TGTGCCAGCAGTGCGTTCCAGGGAAATTACGAGCAGTACTTC.

In its sample, this clonotype was seen a few times. V and J are TRBV20-1 and TRBJ2-3; 10 bases fit TRBD2. J lost 2 bases, V lost 1 base, and 12 bases had no gene match. Germline loops: CDR1 DFQATT, CDR2 SNEGSKA (reference sequence). This CDR3 has 18 residues. CDR3 residues: CSARGLSASGRTTDTQYF. The CDR3, as DNA: TGCAGTGCTAGAGGGTTATCTGCTAGCGGGAGAACCACAGATACGCAGTATTTT.

On this clonotype: A read error is possible here, since a much larger clone lies one base away. V and J are TRBV5-1 and TRBJ2-1, with unresolved D. This CDR3 has 11 residues. In germline, CDR1 is SGHRS, CDR2 YFSETQ. For the CDR3, the DNA is TGCGCCAGCAGCGCTCAGAATGAGCGGTTCTTC. Protein: CASSAQNERFF.

This clonotype was seen many times. V and J are TRBV10-3 and TRBJ2-3; D is perhaps TRBD2 (5 bases). Trimming cost V 6 bases and J 3 bases, with 10 bases left between them. Germline values: CDR1 ENHRY, CDR2 SYGVKD. The CDR3 sequence is 13 residues long. This CDR3 is CAIRPEGTDTQYF. CDR3 in DNA: TGTGCCATCAGACCCGAGGGTACAGATACGCAGTATTTT.

This clonotype was observed many times. The V gene is TRBV7-2, the J gene TRBJ2-3; D gene unclear. Per germline, CDR1 SGHTA and CDR2 FQGNSA. Trimming removed 1 base from V and 2 bases from J, with 10 bases in between. CDR3 size: 15 residues. The CDR3 DNA is TGTGCCAGCAGCTTAGGTTACGGATCCACAGATACGCAGTATTTT. Protein product: CASSLGYGSTDTQYF.

For this clonotype: Since a much larger clone is just one base distant, this may be a read error. The V and J genes are TRBV12-3 or TRBV12-4 and TRBJ2-1; TRBD2 matches at 8 bases. The DNA end favors TRBJ2-7, so the J call may be wrong. This CDR3 comprises 14 residues. For the CDR3, the DNA is TGTGCCAGCAGCTACGGACTAGCCTACAATGAGCAGTACTTC. Translating gives CASSYGLAYNEQYF.

The chain couples TRBV12-3 or TRBV12-4 to TRBJ2-2; TRBD2 matches at 14 bases. The J segment lost 5 bases and the V segment lost 0 bases, leaving 11 bases of the junction unmatched. The CDR3 loop spans 20 amino acids. CDR3: CASSLALGTSGGSGTGELFF. The CDR3 DNA follows: TGTGCCAGCAGTTTAGCCCTAGGGACTAGCGGGGGCTCGGGGACCGGGGAGCTGTTTTTT.

A word on this clonotype: At one boundary the junction diverges from the germline segment, which might be a read error. CDR3 nucleotide sequence: TGCGCCAGCAGCTTGGGTCAGGGAGGCGATGGGGCCACCGTCCTGACTTTC. Encoded protein: CASSLGQGGDGATVLTF. The chain employs TRBV5-1 and TRBJ2-6, with a tentative D call TRBD2 (6 bases). The germline CDR1 and CDR2 sequences are SGHRS and YFSETQ. The CDR3 consists of 17 residues.

This clonotype has more than one count but fewer than ten. The chain uses TRBV5-1 and TRBJ2-3; either TRBD1 or TRBD2 may supply D (6 bases each). This CDR3 comprises 16 residues. Germline CDR1 and CDR2: SGHRS and YFSETQ. Deletions cut 6 bases from V and 0 bases from J, with 17 bases between. CDR3 DNA sequence: TGCGCCAGCACCGCGGAGGGGGGACCAAGCACAGATACGCAGTATTTT. Translation gives CASTAEGGPSTDTQYF.

This rearrangement joins TRBV20-1 to TRBJ1-6; no reliable D call. V was shortened by 1 base and J by 11 bases, with 12 bases between the two germline ends. There are 13 residues in the CDR3. Germline V gene lookup returns CDR1 DFQATT and CDR2 SNEGSKA (reference sequence). CDR3 amino acids: CSARASGTAPLHF. The CDR3, as DNA: TGCAGTGCTAGAGCCTCGGGTACGGCACCCCTCCACTTT.

This clonotype has only a few counts. This sequence joins TRBV4-3 and TRBJ2-7; D gene unclear. Looked up from germline, CDR1 is LGHNA and CDR2 is YSLEER. This CDR3 contains 13 residues. V was pared by 2 bases and J by 2 bases, with 7 bases between. CDR3 DNA: TGCGCCAGCAGCCAAAGAATCGCCTACGAGCAGTACTTC. It specifies CASSQRIAYEQYF.